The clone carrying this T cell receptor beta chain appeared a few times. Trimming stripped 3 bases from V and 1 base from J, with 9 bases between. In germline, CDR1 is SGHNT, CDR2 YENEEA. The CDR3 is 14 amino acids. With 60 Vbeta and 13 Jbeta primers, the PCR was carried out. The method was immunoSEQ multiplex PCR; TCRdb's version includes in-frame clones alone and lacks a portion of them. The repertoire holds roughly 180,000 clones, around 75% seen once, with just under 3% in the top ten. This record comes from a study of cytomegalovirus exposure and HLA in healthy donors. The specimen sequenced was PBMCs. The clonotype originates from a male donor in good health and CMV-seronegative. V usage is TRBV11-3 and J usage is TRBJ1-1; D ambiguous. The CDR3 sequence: CASSLDFENTEAFF. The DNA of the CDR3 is TGTGCCAGCAGCTTGGACTTCGAGAACACTGAAGCTTTCTTT.